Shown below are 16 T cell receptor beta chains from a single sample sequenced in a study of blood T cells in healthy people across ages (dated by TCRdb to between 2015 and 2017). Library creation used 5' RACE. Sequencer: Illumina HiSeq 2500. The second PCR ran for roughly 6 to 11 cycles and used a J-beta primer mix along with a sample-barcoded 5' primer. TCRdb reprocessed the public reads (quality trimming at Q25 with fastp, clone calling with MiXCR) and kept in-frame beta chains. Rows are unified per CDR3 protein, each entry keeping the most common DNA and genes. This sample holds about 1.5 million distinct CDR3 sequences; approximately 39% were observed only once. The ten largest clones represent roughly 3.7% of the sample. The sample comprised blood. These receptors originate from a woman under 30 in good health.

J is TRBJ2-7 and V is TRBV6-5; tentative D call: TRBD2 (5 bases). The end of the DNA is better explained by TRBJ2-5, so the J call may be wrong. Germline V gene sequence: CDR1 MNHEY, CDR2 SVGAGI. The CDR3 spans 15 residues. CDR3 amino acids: CASSYSFEGLETQYF. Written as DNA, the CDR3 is TGTGCCAGCAGTTACAGTTTTGAGGGCTTAGAGACCCAGTACTTC.

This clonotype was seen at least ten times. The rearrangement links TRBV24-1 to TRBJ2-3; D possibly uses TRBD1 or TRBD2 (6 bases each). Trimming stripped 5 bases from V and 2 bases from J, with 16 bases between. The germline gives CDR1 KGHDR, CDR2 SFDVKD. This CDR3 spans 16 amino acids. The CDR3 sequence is CATSAVGGGITDTQYF. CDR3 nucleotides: TGTGCCACCAGTGCGGTTGGGGGCGGGATCACAGATACGCAGTATTTT.

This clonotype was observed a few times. This CDR3 reads CASSSPLGGETGYTF. The CDR3, as DNA: TGTGCCAGCAGCTCACCATTGGGCGGCGAAACTGGCTACACCTTC. The chain links TRBV11-2 to TRBJ1-2; D is unclear. V lost 4 bases and J lost 7, with 19 bases in between. Looked up from germline, CDR1 is SGHAT and CDR2 is FQNNGV. This CDR3 is built from 15 residues.

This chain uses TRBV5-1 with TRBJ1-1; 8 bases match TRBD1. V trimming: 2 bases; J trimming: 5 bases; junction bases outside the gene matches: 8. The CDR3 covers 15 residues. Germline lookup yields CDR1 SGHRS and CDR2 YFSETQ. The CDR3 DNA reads TGCGCCAGCAGCTTTAATGCAGGGGGCGCGACTGAAGCTTTCTTT. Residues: CASSFNAGGATEAFF.

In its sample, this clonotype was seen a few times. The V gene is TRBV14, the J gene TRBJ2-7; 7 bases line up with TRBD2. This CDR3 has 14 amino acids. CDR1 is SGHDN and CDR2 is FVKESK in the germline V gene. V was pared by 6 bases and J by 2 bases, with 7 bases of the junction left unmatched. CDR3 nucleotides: TGTGCCAGCAGACTAAGCGGGGCCACCTACGAGCAGTACTTC. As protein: CASRLSGATYEQYF.

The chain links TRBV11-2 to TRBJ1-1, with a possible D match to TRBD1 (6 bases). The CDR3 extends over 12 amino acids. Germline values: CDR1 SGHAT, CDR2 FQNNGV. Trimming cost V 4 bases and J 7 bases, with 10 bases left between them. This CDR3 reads CASSWQGYEAFF. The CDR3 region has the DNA TGTGCCAGCAGCTGGCAGGGGTATGAAGCTTTCTTT.

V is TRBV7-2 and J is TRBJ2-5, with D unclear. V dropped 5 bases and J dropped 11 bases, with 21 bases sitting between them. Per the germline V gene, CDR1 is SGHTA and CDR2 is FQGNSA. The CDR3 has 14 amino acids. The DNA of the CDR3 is TGTGCCAGCAGCACAGCTAGTGCTAACAATGAGCAGTACTTC. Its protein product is CASSTASANNEQYF.

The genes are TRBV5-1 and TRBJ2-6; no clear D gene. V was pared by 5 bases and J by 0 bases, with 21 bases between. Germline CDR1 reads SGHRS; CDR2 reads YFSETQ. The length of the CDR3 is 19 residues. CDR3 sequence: CASSYPELPSNSGANVLTF. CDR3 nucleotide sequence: TGCGCCAGCAGTTACCCGGAGTTGCCGAGCAACTCTGGGGCCAACGTCCTGACTTTC.

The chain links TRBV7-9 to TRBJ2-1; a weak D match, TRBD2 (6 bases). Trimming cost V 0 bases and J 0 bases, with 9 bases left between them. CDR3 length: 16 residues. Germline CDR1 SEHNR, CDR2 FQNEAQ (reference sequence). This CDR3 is CASSLARGASYNEQFF. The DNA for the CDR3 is TGTGCCAGCAGCTTAGCGCGCGGGGCCTCCTACAATGAGCAGTTCTTC.

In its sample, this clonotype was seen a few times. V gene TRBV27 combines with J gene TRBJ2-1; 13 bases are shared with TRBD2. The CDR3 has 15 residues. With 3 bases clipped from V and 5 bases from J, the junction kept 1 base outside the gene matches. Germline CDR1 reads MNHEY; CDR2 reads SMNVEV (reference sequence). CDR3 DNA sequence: TGTGCCAGCAGTTTCGGACTAGCGGGGGACAATGAGCAGTTCTTC. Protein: CASSFGLAGDNEQFF.

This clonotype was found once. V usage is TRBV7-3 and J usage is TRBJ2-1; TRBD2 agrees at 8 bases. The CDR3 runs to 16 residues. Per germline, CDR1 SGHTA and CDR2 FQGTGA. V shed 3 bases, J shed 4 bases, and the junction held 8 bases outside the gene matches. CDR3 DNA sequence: TGTGCCAGCAGCTTGTCCCCGGGAGGGGCTTACAATGAGCAGTTCTTC. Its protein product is CASSLSPGGAYNEQFF.

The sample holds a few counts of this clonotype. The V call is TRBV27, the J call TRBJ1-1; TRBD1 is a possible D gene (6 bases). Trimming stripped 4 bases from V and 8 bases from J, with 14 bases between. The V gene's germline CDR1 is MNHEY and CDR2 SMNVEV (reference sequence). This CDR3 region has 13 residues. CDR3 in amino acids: CASSSLEGVEAFF. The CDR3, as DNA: TGTGCCAGCAGTTCCCTCGAGGGGGTAGAAGCTTTCTTT.

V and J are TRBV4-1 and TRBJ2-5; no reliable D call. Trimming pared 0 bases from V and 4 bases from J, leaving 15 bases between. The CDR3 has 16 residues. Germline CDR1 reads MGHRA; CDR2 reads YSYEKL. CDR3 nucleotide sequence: TGCGCCAGCAGCCAAGATAATGCGGTCCCATCAGAGACCCAGTACTTC. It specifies CASSQDNAVPSETQYF.

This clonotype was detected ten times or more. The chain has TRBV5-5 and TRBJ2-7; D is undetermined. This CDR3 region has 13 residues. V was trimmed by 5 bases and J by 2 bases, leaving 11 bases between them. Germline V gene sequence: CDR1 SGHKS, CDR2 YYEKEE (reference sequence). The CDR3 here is CASSLALTYEQYF. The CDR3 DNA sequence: TGTGCCAGCAGTTTAGCCCTAACCTACGAGCAGTACTTC.

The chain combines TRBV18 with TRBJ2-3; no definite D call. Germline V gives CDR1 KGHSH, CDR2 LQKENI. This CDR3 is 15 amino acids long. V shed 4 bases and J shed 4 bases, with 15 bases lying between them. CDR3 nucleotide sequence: TGTGCCAGCTCACTGGGGTCCCGGTTTTCAGATACGCAGTATTTT. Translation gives CASSLGSRFSDTQYF.

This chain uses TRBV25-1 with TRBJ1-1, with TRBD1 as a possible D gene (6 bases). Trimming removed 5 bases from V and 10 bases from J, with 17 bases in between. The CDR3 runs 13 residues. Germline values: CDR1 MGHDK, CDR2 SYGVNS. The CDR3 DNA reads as TGTGCCAGCAGTCGCATACAGGGTGAAGGAGCTTTCTTT. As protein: CASSRIQGEGAFF.